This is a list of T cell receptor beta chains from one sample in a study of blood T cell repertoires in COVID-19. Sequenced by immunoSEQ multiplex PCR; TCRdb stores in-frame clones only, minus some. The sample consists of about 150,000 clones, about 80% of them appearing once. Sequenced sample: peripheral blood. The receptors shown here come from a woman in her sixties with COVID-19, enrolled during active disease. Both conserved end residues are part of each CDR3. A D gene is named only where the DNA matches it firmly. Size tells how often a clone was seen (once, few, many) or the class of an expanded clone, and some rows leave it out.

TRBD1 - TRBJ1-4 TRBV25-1 TGTGCCAGCAGTGCTCGGACGACAGGGTTGGTGTTTTTT CASSARTTGLVFF
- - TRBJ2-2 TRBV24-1 TGTGCCACCAGTGATCGAGGTACCGGGAGCACCGGGGAGCTGTTTTTT CATSDRGTGSTGELFF
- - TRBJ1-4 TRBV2 TGTGCCAGCAGTGTAACAGAGACAACTAATGAAAAACTGTTTTTT CASSVTETTNEKLFF
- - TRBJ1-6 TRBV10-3 TGTGCCATCAGTGACTCCGCCGGTAATTCACCCCTCCACTTT CAISDSAGNSPLHF
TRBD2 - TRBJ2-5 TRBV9 TGTGCCAGCAGCCCAAGCATGGGACTAGCGAAGGAGACCCAGTACTTC CASSPSMGLAKETQYF
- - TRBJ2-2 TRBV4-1 TGCGCCAGCAGCCAAGCGCAGGGGACCACCGGGGAGCTGTTTTTT CASSQAQGTTGELFF
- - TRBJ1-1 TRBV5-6 TGTGCCAGCAGCTTCCCGGAAGGACTTATGAACACTGAAGCTTTCTTT CASSFPEGLMNTEAFF
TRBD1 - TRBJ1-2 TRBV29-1 TGCAGCGTTGAAGATGGGGCCCGCAGGGGGTATGGCTACACCTTC CSVEDGARRGYGYTF
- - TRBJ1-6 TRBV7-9 TGTGCCAGCAGCTTAGTAGAGGCGTCACCCCTCCACTTT CASSLVEASPLHF
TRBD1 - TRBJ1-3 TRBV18 TGTGCCAGCTCACCATTACAGGGGAACGAAAACACCATATATTTT CASSPLQGNENTIYF
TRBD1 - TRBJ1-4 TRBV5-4 TGTGCCAGCAGCGAGCTAAGACAGGGGAATCGAGGCGAAAAACTGTTTTTT CASSELRQGNRGEKLFF
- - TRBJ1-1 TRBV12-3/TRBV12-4 TGTGCCAGCAGTTATCTGGAGACTGAAGCTTTCTTT CASSYLETEAFF
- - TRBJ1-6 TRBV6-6 TGTGCCAGCAGTTACGAGAATTCACCCCTCCACTTT CASSYENSPLHF
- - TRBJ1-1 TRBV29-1 TGCAGCGTTTTTAAGGGACAGAACACTGAAGCTTTCTTT CSVFKGQNTEAFF
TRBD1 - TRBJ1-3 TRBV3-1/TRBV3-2 TGTGCCAGCAGCCAGTGGGGACAGCTCTACTCATCAAACGTATATTTT CASSQWGQLYSSNVYF
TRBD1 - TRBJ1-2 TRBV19 TGTGCCAGTAGTCTGACAGGGACTAACTATGGCTACACCTTC CASSLTGTNYGYTF
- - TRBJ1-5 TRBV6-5 TGTGCCAGTAGGGCAGGAGGTCAGCCCCAGCATTTT CASRAGGQPQHF
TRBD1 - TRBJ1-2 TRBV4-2 TGTGCCAGCAGCCAAGAGACAGGGGGTTCGAGTACTAACTATGGCTACACCTTC CASSQETGGSSTNYGYTF
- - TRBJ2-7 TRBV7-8 TGTGCCAGCGTTAGCGGCGTCTCCTACGAGCAGTACTTC CASVSGVSYEQYF
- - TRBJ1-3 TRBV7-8 TGTGCCAGCAGCTTGGATATAGCGGGAAACACCATATATTTT CASSLDIAGNTIYF
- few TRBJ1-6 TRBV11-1 TGTGCCAGCACCTCTACGACGGATACGAGGTCACCCCTCCACTTT CASTSTTDTRSPLHF
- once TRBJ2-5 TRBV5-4 TGTGCCAGCAGCCCTGGGCTGGAGACCCAGTACTTC CASSPGLETQYF
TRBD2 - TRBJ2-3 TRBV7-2 TGTGCCAGCAGCTCCGGCCTAGCGGCAGATACGCAGTATTTT CASSSGLAADTQYF
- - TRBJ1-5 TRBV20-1 TGCAGTGCTAGTCAGGGTTGGAATCAGCCCCAGCATTTT CSASQGWNQPQHF
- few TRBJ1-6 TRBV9 TGTGCCAGCAGCGTCTCCAATTCACCCCTCCACTTT CASSVSNSPLHF
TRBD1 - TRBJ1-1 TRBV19 TGTGCCAGTAGTATAGGGACAGGGGGCGCATTAGAAGCTTTCTTT CASSIGTGGALEAFF
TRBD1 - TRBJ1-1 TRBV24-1 TGTGCCACCAGTGGCCCAGGGGGCGCATACACTGAAGCTTTCTTT CATSGPGGAYTEAFF
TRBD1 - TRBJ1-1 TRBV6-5 TGTGCCACCAGGACAGGGTCAACCATGAACACTGAAGCTTTCTTT CATRTGSTMNTEAFF
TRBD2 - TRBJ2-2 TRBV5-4 TGTGCCAGCAGCTTGCCGGGTAGCGGGAGTATCACCGGGGAGCTGTTTTTT CASSLPGSGSITGELFF
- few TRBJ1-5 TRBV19 TGTGCCAGTAGATGGACAATCAGCAATCAGCCCCAGCATTTT CASRWTISNQPQHF
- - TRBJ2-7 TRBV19 TGTGCCAGTAGTACCACCTGGGCATACGAGCAGTACTTC CASSTTWAYEQYF
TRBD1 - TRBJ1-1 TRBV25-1 TGTGCCAGCAGCCCGCGACAGGGGAGCACTGAAGCTTTCTTT CASSPRQGSTEAFF
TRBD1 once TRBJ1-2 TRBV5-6 TGTGCCAGCAGCTACCCCGGGACAGGGGCTAACTATGGCTACACCTTC CASSYPGTGANYGYTF
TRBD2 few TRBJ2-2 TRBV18 TGTGCCAGCTCACCGCCGGGACTAGCAGGTCCCGGGGAGCTGTTTTTT CASSPPGLAGPGELFF
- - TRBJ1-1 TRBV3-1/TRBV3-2 TGTGCCAGCAGCCAAAAGGTGGGGGCCTCGAACACTGAAGCTTTCTTT CASSQKVGASNTEAFF
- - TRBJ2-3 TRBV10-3 TGTGCCATCAGCCCCCTCCTCGCAGGGACGCAGTATTTT CAISPLLAGTQYF
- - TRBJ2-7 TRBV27 TGTGCCAGCAGCTCACATTACGAGCAGTACTTC CASSSHYEQYF
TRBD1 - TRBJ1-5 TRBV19 TGTGCCAGCACCGACAGGGGCCCCACCTTAAGGAATCAGCCCCAGCATTTT CASTDRGPTLRNQPQHF
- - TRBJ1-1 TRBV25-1 TGTGCCAGCAGGGTTAGAGGGAGAGACACTGAAGCTTTCTTT CASRVRGRDTEAFF
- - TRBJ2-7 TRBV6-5 TGTGCCAGCAGGGACTATACCTACGAGCAGTACTTC CASRDYTYEQYF
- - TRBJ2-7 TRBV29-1 TGCAGCGTTGCCTCAGGGGCGCACGAGCAGTACTTC CSVASGAHEQYF
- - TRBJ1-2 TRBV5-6 TGTGCCAGCAGTTTCGACCGGCTCGGGGGCTACACCTTC CASSFDRLGGYTF
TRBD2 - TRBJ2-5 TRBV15 TGTGCCACCAGCAGAGAGAACTCGCGCGGGGGGACCCAGTACTTC CATSRENSRGGTQYF
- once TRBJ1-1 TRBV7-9 TGTGCCAGCAGCCCGCCCGGGACAAAAAACACTGAAGCTTTCTTT CASSPPGTKNTEAFF
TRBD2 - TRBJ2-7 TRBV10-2 TGCGCCACCTTGCGGGGGGACTACGAGCAGTACTTC CATLRGDYEQYF
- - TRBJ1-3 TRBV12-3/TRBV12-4 TGTGCCAGCAGTCTCTTGAACACCATATATTTT CASSLLNTIYF
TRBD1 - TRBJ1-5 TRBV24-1 TGTGCCACCAGTGATGCCCGGACAGGGGAAAATCAGCCCCAGCATTTT CATSDARTGENQPQHF
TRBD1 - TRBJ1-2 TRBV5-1 TGCGCCAGCAGCTCCTCCGGGACAGGGGGCTTTGGCTACACCTTC CASSSSGTGGFGYTF
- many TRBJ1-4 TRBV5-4 TGTGCCAGCAGCTTGATAGGGGATAGTCGAGAAAAACTGTTTTTT CASSLIGDSREKLFF
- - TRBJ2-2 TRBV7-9 TGTGCCAGCAGCTTAGCGCACATAAGGGAGGACACCGGGGAGCTGTTTTTT CASSLAHIREDTGELFF